These 22 T cell receptor beta chains were all obtained from the same sample, sequenced in a study of blood T cell repertoires in COVID-19. Some clones are missing from TCRdb's copy, which holds only in-frame ones; the method was immunoSEQ multiplex PCR. This table holds 250,000 to 300,000 clones, roughly 90% found once. The sample comprised peripheral blood. These receptors originate from a man aged 25 to 40 with active or convalescent COVID-19.

This chain uses TRBV10-2 with TRBJ2-1, with TRBD2 matching 11 bases. CDR3 size: 15 residues. With V trimmed by 6 bases and J by 6 bases, 7 bases remained unmatched. Germline V gives CDR1 WSHSY, CDR2 SAAADI. CDR3 residues: CASRASGTSGNEQFF. DNA for the CDR3: TGCGCCAGCAGGGCTTCCGGGACTAGCGGCAATGAGCAGTTCTTC.

This clone has a single count. The chain links TRBV27 to TRBJ1-2, with unresolved D. Trimming left V 0 bases short and J 6 bases short, with 11 bases between. This CDR3 contains 14 residues. Germline V gene sequence: CDR1 MNHEY, CDR2 SMNVEV (reference sequence). The CDR3 loop is CASSLSGFRHGYTF. CDR3 nucleotide sequence: TGTGCCAGCAGTTTATCTGGCTTCAGGCATGGCTACACCTTC.

The chain combines TRBV18 with TRBJ1-4; 8 bases agree with TRBD1. The germline V gene encodes CDR1 KGHSH and CDR2 LQKENI. The CDR3 length is 15 residues. V was pared by 4 bases and J by 6 bases, with 7 bases of the junction left unmatched. The CDR3 nucleotides read TGTGCCAGCTCACAAACAGCAGGGGGCCATGAAAAACTGTTTTTT. Amino acids: CASSQTAGGHEKLFF.

This clone occurred a few times. V is TRBV3-1 (or the pseudogene TRBV3-2) and J is TRBJ1-1, with 7 bases that match TRBD1. The CDR3 loop spans 13 amino acids. The germline CDR1 and CDR2 sequences are LGHDT and YNNKEL (reference sequence). The V and J ends lost 5 bases and 0 bases, in that order; junction bases with no gene match: 0. Written as DNA, the CDR3 is TGTGCCAGCAGCGACAGGGTGAACACTGAAGCTTTCTTT. The encoded protein is CASSDRVNTEAFF.

J is TRBJ2-3 and V is TRBV5-8, with D tentatively TRBD1 (5 bases). V was shortened by 1 base and J by 0 bases, with 12 bases between the two germline ends. CDR3 size: 16 residues. The V gene's germline CDR1 is SGHTS and CDR2 YDEGEE. The chain's CDR3 is CASSLLSTASTDTQYF. CDR3 in DNA: TGTGCCAGCAGCTTGTTGTCGACAGCTAGCACAGATACGCAGTATTTT.

The genes are TRBV19 and TRBJ1-5; D unresolved. The V and J ends lost 4 bases and 6 bases respectively, with 13 bases between them. Per the germline V gene, CDR1 is LNHDA and CDR2 is SQIVND (reference sequence). This CDR3 is built from 14 residues. The DNA of the CDR3 is TGTGCCAGTAGTACAGGATCCCTGGGTCAGCCCCAGCATTTT. Translating gives CASSTGSLGQPQHF.

This rearrangement joins TRBV4-2 to TRBJ1-6, with D possibly matching TRBD1 (6 bases). Per germline, CDR1 LGHNA and CDR2 YNFKEQ. This CDR3 spans 16 amino acids. V was clipped by 5 bases and J by 7 bases, with 18 bases between them. In DNA form, the CDR3 reads TGTGCCAGCAGCTCTACGACGACAGGATACAATTCACCCCTCCACTTT. Encoded protein: CASSSTTTGYNSPLHF.

V gene TRBV28 combines with J gene TRBJ1-5; the match to TRBD1 covers 8 bases. This CDR3 spans 14 amino acids. J was trimmed by 6 bases and V by 3 bases; bases with no gene match: 4. Germline-derived CDR1 and CDR2 are MDHEN and SYDVKM. CDR3 in DNA: TGTGCCAGCAGTTTGACAGGGGAGGGTCAGCCCCAGCATTTT. Amino acid sequence: CASSLTGEGQPQHF.

The rearrangement uses TRBV27 and TRBJ1-2; TRBD1 agrees at 10 bases. V gave up 5 bases and J gave up 4 bases; unmatched junction bases: 10. The CDR3 extends over 16 amino acids. Germline V gives CDR1 MNHEY, CDR2 SMNVEV (reference sequence). DNA of the CDR3: TGTGCCAGCAGTCACTCCGGGACAGGGGTAGGCTATGGCTACACCTTC. Its translation: CASSHSGTGVGYGYTF.

The CDR3 DNA is TGTGCCACCAGCCTCAGACTCAGCCAAGAGACCCAGTACTTC. It is translated as CATSLRLSQETQYF. This chain uses TRBV15 with TRBJ2-5, with no clear D. Per the germline V gene, CDR1 is LNHNV and CDR2 is YYDKDF (reference sequence). The CDR3 sequence is 14 residues long. V gave up 5 bases and J gave up 1 base, with 11 bases separating them.

This clone came up a few times. This chain links TRBV4-3 with TRBJ1-2, with TRBD1 as a possible D gene (6 bases). The CDR3 sequence is 15 residues long. Germline-derived CDR1 and CDR2 are LGHNA and YSLEER. V gave up 0 bases and J gave up 1 base, with 9 bases separating them. CDR3: CASSQDRGYNYGYTF. In DNA, the CDR3 is TGCGCCAGCAGCCAAGACAGGGGATATAACTATGGCTACACCTTC.

The chain joins TRBV5-4 to TRBJ2-3; 8 bases are shared with TRBD2. Germline values: CDR1 SGHNT, CDR2 YYREEE (reference sequence). Trimming at V came to 4 bases and at J to 2 bases, leaving 15 bases not matched to a gene. The CDR3 is 18 residues long. The CDR3 is CASSRPGGPNPPTDTQYF. In nucleotides, the CDR3 is TGTGCCAGCAGCCGACCGGGGGGGCCTAACCCCCCCACAGATACGCAGTATTTT.

The V and J genes are TRBV7-6 and TRBJ2-7, with 8 bases matching TRBD2. Unmatched junction bases numbered 2, after V lost 1 base and J lost 0 bases. CDR1 is SGHVS, CDR2 FNYEAQ, per germline. The CDR3 length is 15 residues. CDR3 DNA sequence: TGTGCCAGCAGCTTAGGCGGGGGGAGCTCCTACGAGCAGTACTTC. Translating gives CASSLGGGSSYEQYF.

In this sample, this clone turned up a few times. The V gene is TRBV19, the J gene TRBJ1-5; D might be TRBD1 (5 bases). Germline V gene data show CDR1 as LNHDA and CDR2 as SQIVND (reference sequence). The CDR3 sequence is 13 residues long. V lost 9 bases, J lost 4 bases, and 13 bases lay in between. In DNA form, the CDR3 reads TGTGCCAGCCGGAAGGGGAGGAATCAGCCCCAGCATTTT. Its protein is CASRKGRNQPQHF.

The gene calls are TRBV6-5 and TRBJ1-3; TRBD1 might be the D (6 bases). CDR1 is MNHEY and CDR2 is SVGAGI in the germline V gene. V was clipped by 2 bases and J by 11 bases, with 22 bases between them. The CDR3 has 16 residues. CDR3 DNA sequence: TGTGCCAGCAGTTACAACAGGGCTGGGCCACAAAGTGCCATATATTTT. Protein sequence: CASSYNRAGPQSAIYF.

The J gene is TRBJ2-3, the V gene TRBV27, with TRBD2 matching 16 bases. The CDR3 covers 20 residues. Trimming removed 2 bases from V and 1 base from J; junction bases left unmatched: 9. CDR1 is MNHEY, CDR2 SMNVEV, per germline (reference sequence). CDR3 in amino acids: CASSLGTSGGAGVRTDTQYF. The CDR3 region has the DNA TGTGCCAGCAGTTTAGGGACTAGCGGGGGGGCCGGTGTCCGCACAGATACGCAGTATTTT.

The chain couples TRBV5-8 to TRBJ2-3, with 13 bases matching TRBD2. Losses at the gene ends were 4 bases for V and 5 bases for J; bases not matched to a gene: 4. Germline loops: CDR1 SGHTS, CDR2 YDEGEE. The CDR3 is made up of 15 amino acids. The CDR3 region has the DNA TGTGCCAGCAGCAGGACTAGCGGGGGCCTAGATACGCAGTATTTT. Translating it yields CASSRTSGGLDTQYF.

The gene calls are TRBV6-5 and TRBJ2-4; TRBD1 agrees at 8 bases. The germline V gene has CDR1 MNHEY and CDR2 SVGAGI. The CDR3 runs to 13 residues. V lost 6 bases to trimming and J lost 5 bases; unmatched junction nucleotides: 3. CDR3 residues: CASSGQGQNIQYF. The CDR3 DNA reads TGTGCCAGCAGCGGACAGGGCCAAAACATTCAGTACTTC.

This rearrangement joins TRBV2 to TRBJ1-1; TRBD1 aligns across 11 bases. The junction had 4 bases not matched to a gene; V was cut back by 5 bases and J by 5 bases. Looked up from germline, CDR1 is SNHLY and CDR2 is FYNNEI. The CDR3 has 14 amino acids. The CDR3 DNA sequence: TGTGCCAGCAGTTCCGGGACAGGGGGAACTGAAGCTTTCTTT. This encodes CASSSGTGGTEAFF.

CDR3 bases: TGTGCCTGGAGTGTACAGGAATATCAGCCCCAGCATTTT. Protein sequence: CAWSVQEYQPQHF. V is TRBV30 and J is TRBJ1-5, with D possibly being TRBD1 (5 bases). CDR1 and CDR2 from the germline V gene are GTSNPN and SVGIG (reference sequence). The germline V and J ends were trimmed by 0 bases and 5 bases, with 8 bases remaining between them. The CDR3 spans 13 residues.

The chain uses TRBV7-2 and TRBJ1-2; no firm D call. Trimming took 0 bases from V and 3 from J, leaving 14 bases between them. This CDR3 has 16 amino acids. CDR1 is SGHTA, CDR2 FQGNSA, per germline. The CDR3 here is CASSLARMGEDYGYTF. In DNA, the CDR3 is TGTGCCAGCAGCTTAGCGCGGATGGGAGAGGACTATGGCTACACCTTC.

V and J are TRBV6-5 and TRBJ2-2; the D gene is possibly TRBD2 (6 bases). Trimming pared 8 bases from V and 1 base from J, leaving 11 bases between. There are 14 residues in the CDR3. The germline V gene has CDR1 MNHEY and CDR2 SVGAGI. CDR3 coding DNA: TGTGCCAGCCCTTTGGGGGGGAACACCGGGGAGCTGTTTTTT. Encoded protein: CASPLGGNTGELFF.